This T cell receptor (beta chain) is from a study of post-analysis software for immune sequencing data. General study findings and limits: TRBV5-6, TRBV5-1 and TRBV20-1 were among a handful of TRBV segments more frequent in patients than controls.

The germline V gene has CDR1 SGHTA and CDR2 FQGTGA. The CDR3 sequence is 16 residues long. Unmatched junction bases numbered 12, after V lost 5 bases and J lost 7 bases. TCR beta cDNA libraries included unique molecular identifiers. TCRdb re-derived calls from the PCR reads in MiXCR, one entry per CDR3 protein. The table shows under 900,000 distinct CDR3 sequences, with roughly 58% occurring only once. As concerns this clonotype: What it binds is unknown.

The clonotype was recovered from a girl aged 5 to 17 with multiple sclerosis. The chain uses TRBV7-3 and TRBJ2-1; 9 nucleotides match TRBD2. Sequenced material: blood. This CDR3 reads CASSRAVAGVSNEQFF. The CDR3 nucleotides read TGTGCCAGCAGCCGGGCAGTAGCGGGAGTTAGTAATGAGCAGTTCTTC.